This T cell receptor (beta chain) was found in a study of blood T cell repertoires in COVID-19. Turning to the study itself: PBMCs, B-cell-depleted T cells, or T cells were the source of the cDNA or gDNA that made up the material.

The repertoire was sequenced with immunoSEQ multiplex PCR; TCRdb's copy has only in-frame clones and lacks some. The table shows roughly 180,000 clones, with over 75% occurring only once. V lost 1 base, J lost 0 bases, and 13 bases lay in between. The CDR3 runs to 17 residues. Germline-derived CDR1 and CDR2 are LGHDT and YNNKEL (reference sequence). The TCR comes from a man aged 45-60 years who had recovered from COVID-19. The sequenced material came from PBMCs or T cells enriched from blood (not recorded which). The rearrangement uses TRBV3-1 (or the pseudogene TRBV3-2) and TRBJ1-3, with D hard to call. The chain's CDR3 is CASSQGSSFSSGNTIYF. CDR3 bases: TGTGCCAGCAGCCAAGGAAGCTCTTTTTCCTCTGGAAACACCATATATTTT.